This section outlines one T cell receptor (beta chain) sequence together with its context. The CDR3 spans 13 residues. Germline CDR1 is SNHLY and CDR2 is FYNNEI. Trimming left V 2 bases short and J 3 bases short, with 7 bases between. This table comes from immunoSEQ multiplex PCR, and its TCRdb copy is limited to in-frame clones, with some not included. This table holds about 140,000 clones, 70% to 90% found once. The source of the sample is a study of blood T cell repertoires in COVID-19. Overall study: The United States, Italy and Spain supplied acute and convalescent COVID-19 samples.

Sequenced sample: PBMCs or T cells enriched from blood (not recorded which). The sequence came from a woman between 45 and 60 years old with acute COVID-19. This chain uses TRBV2 with TRBJ1-2, with D tentatively TRBD1 (5 bases). The CDR3 sequence: CASSEMTDYGYTF. The CDR3, as DNA: TGTGCCAGCAGTGAAATGACAGACTATGGCTACACCTTC.